Presented here are 13 T cell receptor beta chains from one specimen sequenced in a study of T cells in Graves' hyperthyroidism and ophthalmopathy. The TCR beta CDR3 regions underwent amplification using RNA transcripts as the source. The study used the HTBI primer set for a first-round RT-PCR of the TCR CDR3. TCRdb reprocessed the multiplex PCR reads with MiXCR, giving one entry per CDR3 protein. The sample lists roughly 380,000 distinct CDR3 sequences, roughly 13% occurring once. Sequenced material: blood. These receptors originate from a woman aged 18-29 years with Graves' hyperthyroidism.

This clonotype was counted at least ten times. This chain uses TRBV13 with TRBJ2-7; no clear D. This CDR3 is 16 amino acids long. CDR1 PRHDT and CDR2 FYEKMQ come from the germline V gene (reference sequence). V lost 2 bases and J lost 0, with 14 bases in between. DNA for the CDR3: TGTGCCAGCAGCTTACTTCTAGGGCAGGACTCCTACGAGCAGTACTTC. Translation: CASSLLLGQDSYEQYF.

This clonotype appeared a few times. The genes are TRBV28 and TRBJ1-1, with D possibly TRBD1 on 6 matching bases. The CDR3 covers 15 residues. V shed 5 bases and J shed 1 base, with 14 bases lying between them. Germline CDR1 is MDHEN and CDR2 is SYDVKM. The CDR3 region is CASSPSQTGNTEAFF. The CDR3 nucleotides are TGTGCCAGCAGTCCCTCTCAGACAGGGAACACTGAAGCTTTCTTT.

V is TRBV6-2 or TRBV6-3 and J is TRBJ1-4; D gene unclear. CDR1 is MNHEY and CDR2 is SVGEGT in the germline V gene. Trimming cost V 6 bases and J 7 bases, with 15 bases left between them. The length of the CDR3 is 14 residues. CDR3 loop: CASSPWTALEKLFF. The CDR3 bases are TGTGCCAGCAGCCCTTGGACGGCACTTGAAAAACTGTTTTTT.

This clonotype was seen repeatedly, ten times or more. The rearrangement joins TRBV18 to TRBJ2-1; 7 bases align to TRBD2. The CDR3 sequence is 16 residues long. Looked up from germline, CDR1 is KGHSH and CDR2 is LQKENI. J was trimmed by 4 bases and V by 3 bases; bases with no gene match: 9. The CDR3 nucleotides read TGTGCCAGCTCACCGAGGGCTAGCGGCAATTACAATGAGCAGTTCTTC. Amino acid sequence: CASSPRASGNYNEQFF.

This clonotype was detected ten times or more. CDR3 DNA sequence: TGCAGTGCTAGATCCATTACCCCCCGGGACAGGGTGTCGGGCACTGAAGCTTTCTTT. Translated: CSARSITPRDRVSGTEAFF. The gene calls are TRBV20-1 and TRBJ1-1; 9 positions match TRBD1. Germline CDR1 and CDR2: DFQATT and SNEGSKA (reference sequence). The J segment lost 4 bases and the V segment lost 2 bases, leaving 20 bases of the junction unmatched. CDR3 length equals 19 residues.

The V and J genes are TRBV19 and TRBJ2-1, with unresolved D. Germline CDR1 and CDR2: LNHDA and SQIVND (reference sequence). CDR3 length: 15 residues. The V end lost 7 bases, the J end lost 0 bases, and 13 bases lay between the germline ends. CDR3 sequence: CASTPRPLSYNEQFF. CDR3 bases: TGTGCCAGTACGCCCCGTCCGCTCTCCTACAATGAGCAGTTCTTC.

This clonotype was seen ten or more times. The V gene is TRBV7-3, the J gene TRBJ2-3; no firm D call. The CDR3 runs to 15 residues. CDR1 is SGHTA and CDR2 is FQGTGA in the germline V gene. Trimming cost V 5 bases and J 6 bases, with 18 bases left between them. In nucleotides, the CDR3 is TGTGCCAGCAGCCCAAAGACCGCCCTGGGGGATACGCAGTATTTT. This codes for CASSPKTALGDTQYF.

This clonotype was detected only a few times. The rearrangement joins TRBV28 to TRBJ1-5, with D tentatively TRBD1 (6 bases). Per the germline V gene, CDR1 is MDHEN and CDR2 is SYDVKM. Trimming removed 3 bases at V and 3 bases at J, with 12 bases between. CDR3 size: 15 residues. CDR3 sequence reads: CASSFMDRDNQPQHF. CDR3 bases: TGTGCCAGCAGTTTTATGGACAGAGACAATCAGCCCCAGCATTTT.

The rearrangement links TRBV19 to TRBJ1-5; possible D gene TRBD1, 6 bases. V was cut by 2 bases and J by 3 bases, with 20 bases left in between. The CDR3 consists of 18 residues. Per germline, CDR1 LNHDA and CDR2 SQIVND (reference sequence). As DNA, the CDR3 is TGTGCCAGTAGTATACAAAGGGGGGGCGCAGATTACAATCAGCCCCAGCATTTT. Protein sequence: CASSIQRGGADYNQPQHF.

This clonotype was observed a handful of times. The rearrangement uses TRBV29-1 and TRBJ2-7, with a possible D match to TRBD2 (6 bases). This CDR3 comprises 13 residues. The germline V gene encodes CDR1 SQVTM and CDR2 ANQGSEA. V was cut by 7 bases and J by 3 bases, with 16 bases left in between. CDR3 amino acids: CSATGVNNYEQYF. CDR3 in DNA: TGCAGCGCTACGGGGGTGAATAACTACGAGCAGTACTTC.

This clonotype occurred many times. The rearrangement joins TRBV6-2 or TRBV6-3 to TRBJ1-5, with 7 bases that match TRBD1. The CDR3 is 15 residues long. V lost 6 bases, J lost 4 bases, and 9 bases stayed unmatched. Germline CDR1 reads MNHEY; CDR2 reads SVGEGT. CDR3 loop: CASSRRTGPNQPQHF. The CDR3 DNA sequence: TGTGCCAGCAGCCGTCGGACAGGTCCTAATCAGCCCCAGCATTTT.

This clonotype was counted many times. The rearrangement links TRBV7-9 to TRBJ2-1; D is possibly TRBD1 (5 bases). CDR1 and CDR2 from the germline V gene are SEHNR and FQNEAQ (reference sequence). The ends were cut back, 6 bases at V and 0 bases at J, with 9 bases in the middle. The CDR3 consists of 14 residues. Here the CDR3 DNA reads TGTGCCAGCAGACAGGAAAGCTCCTACAATGAGCAGTTCTTC. This translates into CASRQESSYNEQFF.

There are many counts of this clonotype. The chain carries TRBV6-1 and TRBJ2-7; TRBD1 agrees at 11 bases. The CDR3 is made up of 15 amino acids. The V gene end was trimmed by 6 bases and the J gene end by 2 bases; junction bases not matched to a gene: 6. The V gene's germline CDR1 is MNHNS and CDR2 SASEGT. CDR3 residues: CASSPEGQGAYEQYF. The CDR3 DNA is TGTGCCAGCAGCCCGGAGGGACAGGGGGCCTACGAGCAGTACTTC.